This T cell receptor (beta chain) was identified during a study of tumor-infiltrating lymphocytes in localized non-small cell lung cancer. Study-level background: Tumor tissue and non-adjacent uninvolved lung came from each patient. Study-level points and caveats: T-cell fraction did not differ between immunotypes IM1 and IM2.

Sequencing used immunoSEQ multiplex PCR; TCRdb keeps in-frame clones, though not all of them. The table records roughly 12,000 clones, around 84% of them present only once. Germline loops: CDR1 SGHKS, CDR2 YYEKEE (reference sequence). V dropped 0 bases and J dropped 4 bases, with 10 bases sitting between them. The CDR3 has 14 amino acids. About this clone: The antigen is not known.

The chain links TRBV5-5 to TRBJ1-2; D gene ambiguous. The sample consisted of lung tumor tissue. The sequence came from a human donor with non-small cell lung cancer. CDR3 DNA: TGTGCCAGCAGCTTGGCCCGTGGAAGCTATGGCTACACCTTC. This encodes CASSLARGSYGYTF. Combining the CDR3 with reference TRBV5-5 and TRBJ1-2 gives the whole variable domain DAGVTQSPTHLIKTRGQQVTLRCSPISGHKSVSWYQQVLGQGPQFIFQYYEKEERGRGNFPDRFSARQFPNYSSELNVNALLLGDSALYLCASSLARGSYGYTFGSGTRLTVV.